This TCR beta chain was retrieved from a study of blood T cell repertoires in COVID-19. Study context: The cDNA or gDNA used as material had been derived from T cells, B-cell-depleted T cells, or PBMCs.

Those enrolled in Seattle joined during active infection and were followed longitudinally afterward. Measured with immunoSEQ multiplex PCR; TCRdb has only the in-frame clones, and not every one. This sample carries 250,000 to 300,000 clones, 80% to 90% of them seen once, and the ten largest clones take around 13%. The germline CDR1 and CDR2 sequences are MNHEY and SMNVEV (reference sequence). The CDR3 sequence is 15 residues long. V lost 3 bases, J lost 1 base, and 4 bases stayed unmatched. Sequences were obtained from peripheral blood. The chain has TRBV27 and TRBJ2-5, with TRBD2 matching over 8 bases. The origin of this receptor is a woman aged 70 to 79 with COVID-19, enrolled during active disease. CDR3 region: CASSLNGGAQETQYF. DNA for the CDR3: TGTGCCAGCAGTTTGAACGGGGGGGCCCAAGAGACCCAGTACTTC.